Following are 19 T cell receptor beta chains from one sample sequenced in a study of shared clonotypes between healthy human individuals. Only in-frame clones appear in the TCRdb table, and some are missing; sequencing was by immunoSEQ multiplex PCR. The sample lists around 940,000 clones; over 75% were seen once. The specimen was memory CD4+ T cells sorted from blood. Subset of the sample: CD45RA-negative fraction. All receptors come from a man aged 18 to 30 in good health.

In the case of this clone: Other DNA variants within this sample encode the same CDR3. The rearrangement links TRBV19 to TRBJ2-7; no clear D gene. The V end was cut by 3 bases, the J end by 1 base, with 7 bases between. The germline CDR1 and CDR2 sequences are LNHDA and SQIVND (reference sequence). The CDR3 has 13 amino acids. This CDR3 reads CASSIGRSYEQYF. The CDR3 DNA is TGTGCCAGTAGTATTGGACGGTCCTACGAGCAGTACTTC.

The chain links TRBV4-1 to TRBJ2-1, with D unresolved. This CDR3 comprises 12 residues. In germline, CDR1 is MGHRA, CDR2 YSYEKL. Trimming shortened V by 1 base and J by 7 bases, and 5 bases separated the two germline ends. The CDR3 region is CASSQVSNEQFF. CDR3 sequence (DNA): TGCGCCAGCAGCCAAGTCTCTAATGAGCAGTTCTTC.

The chain recombines TRBV7-2 with TRBJ2-1; the match to TRBD1 covers 11 bases. This CDR3 spans 16 amino acids. Trimming at V came to 3 bases and at J to 3 bases, leaving 4 bases not matched to a gene. The germline V gene has CDR1 SGHTA and CDR2 FQGNSA. In DNA form, the CDR3 reads TGTGCCAGCAGCTTCGCCGGGACAGGGGGCTACAATGAGCAGTTCTTC. Amino acid sequence: CASSFAGTGGYNEQFF.

V gene TRBV11-3 combines with J gene TRBJ2-4; 8 bases align to TRBD1. V lost 1 base, J lost 9 bases, and 8 bases stayed unmatched. Germline V gene lookup returns CDR1 SGHNT and CDR2 YENEEA. The CDR3 consists of 15 residues. The CDR3 reads CASSLGLRGQGIQYF. CDR3 DNA sequence: TGTGCCAGCAGCTTAGGTCTCAGGGGGCAGGGCATTCAGTACTTC.

This chain uses TRBV25-1 with TRBJ2-7; no reliable D call. The germline CDR1 and CDR2 sequences are MGHDK and SYGVNS. CDR3 length: 10 residues. Trimming removed 8 bases at V and 6 bases at J, with 8 bases between. The CDR3 bases are TGTGCCAGCGTCCCCTCCGAGCAGTACTTC. Translating gives CASVPSEQYF.

This chain links TRBV25-1 with TRBJ2-7; D may be TRBD1 (5 bases). The germline CDR1 and CDR2 sequences are MGHDK and SYGVNS. The CDR3 length is 10 residues. In nucleotides, the CDR3 is TGTGCCAGCTCACCAGCCAGGGTTATTGTC. Translation gives CASSPARVIV.

This chain connects TRBV6-1 to TRBJ2-2, with a tentative D call TRBD2 (5 bases). The CDR3 covers 15 residues. The ends were cut back, 6 bases at V and 0 bases at J, with 11 bases in the middle. The germline V gene has CDR1 MNHNS and CDR2 SASEGT. CDR3 amino acids: CASRDPGTNTGELFF. CDR3 nucleotides: TGTGCCAGCAGGGACCCCGGGACGAACACCGGGGAGCTGTTTTTT.

The chain links TRBV9 to TRBJ2-5; perhaps D is TRBD1 or TRBD2 (6 bases each). The CDR3 is 16 amino acids. The V and J ends lost 0 bases and 2 bases respectively, with 14 bases between them. Germline V gene sequence: CDR1 SGDLS, CDR2 YYNGEE. CDR3: CASSVGVGGPQETQYF. The CDR3 DNA reads TGTGCCAGCAGCGTAGGGGTCGGGGGCCCTCAAGAGACCCAGTACTTC.

CDR3 protein: CASSYGEIYNSPLHF. The CDR3 DNA follows: TGTGCCAGCAGTTACGGGGAGATTTATAATTCACCCCTCCACTTT. The V call is TRBV6-6, the J call TRBJ1-6; unclear D gene. Germline CDR1 is MNHNY and CDR2 is SVGAGI (reference sequence). CDR3 length: 15 residues. The germline V and J ends were trimmed by 2 bases and 4 bases, with 9 bases remaining between them.

The rearrangement uses TRBV6-5 and TRBJ1-5; the D gene is possibly TRBD1 (5 bases). This CDR3 spans 14 amino acids. Looked up from germline, CDR1 is MNHEY and CDR2 is SVGAGI. With 2 bases removed from V and 6 bases from J, the gap between germline ends came to 11 bases. The CDR3 loop is CASSYQGTGQPQHF. CDR3 DNA sequence: TGTGCCAGCAGTTACCAGGGAACGGGTCAGCCCCAGCATTTT.

V and J are TRBV6-6 and TRBJ2-1; D is ambiguous. This CDR3 contains 16 residues. Germline CDR1 and CDR2: MNHNY and SVGAGI (reference sequence). Trimming took off 0 bases at V and 0 bases at J, with 9 bases between the two ends. CDR3 amino acids: CASSYSGGSSYNEQFF. The CDR3 DNA reads as TGTGCCAGCAGTTACTCTGGCGGAAGCTCCTACAATGAGCAGTTCTTC.

The chain carries TRBV30 and TRBJ2-5; D is uncertain. The CDR3 extends over 12 amino acids. Germline V CDR1 and CDR2: GTSNPN, SVGIG (reference sequence). The ends were cut back, 4 bases at V and 0 bases at J, with 6 bases in the middle. CDR3 in DNA: TGTGCCTGGACAAGGTACCAAGAGACCCAGTACTTC. As protein: CAWTRYQETQYF.

A single count supports this clone. The chain uses TRBV27 and TRBJ2-7, with D unresolved. Germline V lookup: CDR1 MNHEY, CDR2 SMNVEV (reference sequence). V dropped 7 bases and J dropped 2 bases, with 15 bases sitting between them. The CDR3 has 14 residues. CDR3 loop: CASKTVTHPYEQYF. The CDR3 DNA follows: TGTGCCAGCAAAACTGTCACTCATCCCTACGAGCAGTACTTC.

In the case of this clone: The germline gene is not matched at one end of the junction; a read error may be the cause. J is TRBJ1-2 and V is TRBV7-7, with 10 bases identical to TRBD1. Germline V CDR1 and CDR2: SSHAT, FNYEAQ (reference sequence). The CDR3 covers 14 residues. In DNA form, the CDR3 reads TGTGCTAGCAGACAGGGGGCGCAGGACTATGGCTACACCTTC. Translating it yields CASRQGAQDYGYTF. Full variable domain (missing parts from reference TRBV7-7 and TRBJ1-2): GAGVSQSPRYKVTKRGQDVTLRCDPISSHATLYWYQQALGQGPEFLTYFNYEAQPDKSGLPSDRFSAERPEGSISTLTIQRTEQRDSAMYRCASRQGAQDYGYTFGSGTRLTVV.

The J gene is TRBJ1-2, the V gene TRBV20-1, with 7 bases identical to TRBD1. V dropped 7 bases and J dropped 6; count of bases not matched to a gene: 5. CDR1 and CDR2 from the germline V gene are DFQATT and SNEGSKA (reference sequence). The CDR3 runs to 11 residues. The CDR3 here is CSVPGQNGYTF. The CDR3, as DNA: TGCAGTGTTCCGGGACAGAATGGCTACACCTTC.

This clone was seen just once. The V call is TRBV5-1, the J call TRBJ2-7, with 7 bases lining up with TRBD1. This CDR3 has 14 amino acids. Germline CDR1 is SGHRS and CDR2 is YFSETQ. Germline trimming cut 3 bases from V and 2 bases from J; bases unmatched to any gene: 5. CDR3 DNA: TGCGCCAGCAGCTCGACAGGGCCCACCTACGAGCAGTACTTC. Translated: CASSSTGPTYEQYF.

This chain connects TRBV6-1 to TRBJ2-7; 8 bases are a match to TRBD1. J lost 4 bases, V lost 8 bases, and 10 bases had no gene match. The germline gives CDR1 MNHNS, CDR2 SASEGT. This CDR3 has 14 residues. CDR3 DNA: TGTGCCAGCTATGGGACAGGTCGAACTTACGAGCAGTACTTC. The encoded protein is CASYGTGRTYEQYF.

This chain connects TRBV30 to TRBJ2-1; 10 positions agree with TRBD2. Germline V gene lookup returns CDR1 GTSNPN and CDR2 SVGIG (reference sequence). The CDR3 has 15 residues. V shed 4 bases and J 9 bases; nucleotides not matched to a gene: 12. The CDR3 here is CAWMEAGGLLVEQFF. The CDR3 DNA sequence: TGTGCCTGGATGGAAGCGGGGGGGTTGTTGGTTGAGCAGTTCTTC.

This chain uses TRBV28 with TRBJ2-2, with a possible D match to TRBD2 (6 bases). With 3 bases removed from V and 0 bases from J, the gap between germline ends came to 11 bases. Germline V CDR1 and CDR2: MDHEN, SYDVKM. This CDR3 spans 16 amino acids. The CDR3 loop is CASSFPGSSNTGELFF. DNA for the CDR3: TGTGCCAGCAGTTTCCCCGGGAGTTCGAACACCGGGGAGCTGTTTTTT.